Below are 21 T cell receptor beta chains sequenced from a single sample in a study of regulatory T cells in long-lasting Graves disease (dated by TCRdb to 2020 to 2022). This sample's time point label indicates: persistent/refractory GD, antithyroid drugs over 5 years with positive TRAb. For both TCR sequencing and RNA sequencing, RNA was extracted from PBMCs in TRIzol. Libraries were made using multiplex PCR. Instrument on record: Illumina HiSeq 4000. CDR3 regions were amplified by Arm-PCR with iRepertoire HTBI primers to construct TCR beta libraries. TCRdb trimmed public reads at Q25 via fastp, called clones via MiXCR and kept in-frame beta chains. CDR3 protein duplicates are merged, each entry listing the most common genes and DNA. A total of some 440,000 distinct CDR3 sequences appear in this sample, 20% to 25% of them only once. 7.8% of the sample comes from the top ten. Sample: peripheral blood mononuclear cells (PBMCs), taken when the disease was refractory, from a patient treated with antithyroid drugs. The source of these receptors is a female donor with Graves disease.

This chain joins TRBV7-9 and TRBJ1-2, with TRBD1 identical over 7 bases. The junction had 5 bases not matched to a gene; V was cut back by 0 bases and J by 4 bases. The CDR3 is 15 amino acids. Germline assignment: CDR1 SEHNR and CDR2 FQNEAQ (reference sequence). Written as DNA, the CDR3 is TGTGCCAGCAGCTTAGCGGCGGCAGGGGGCTATGGCTACACCTTC. This translates into CASSLAAAGGYGYTF.

The J gene is TRBJ1-1, the V gene TRBV7-8; 11 bases align to TRBD1. CDR3 length: 20 amino acids. V dropped 4 bases and J dropped 5; count of bases not matched to a gene: 21. Germline lookup yields CDR1 SGHVS and CDR2 FQNEAQ. Here the CDR3 DNA reads TGTGCCAGCAGCTCGGACAGGGGGCTAGAAGAGGTGGGGTTCAGGACTGAAGCTTTCTTT. It yields the protein CASSSDRGLEEVGFRTEAFF.

This clonotype was seen repeatedly, ten times or more. This chain connects TRBV2 to TRBJ2-1; 7 bases are a match to TRBD1. The ends lost 6 bases at V and 7 bases at J; junction bases unmatched: 9. Germline V lookup: CDR1 SNHLY, CDR2 FYNNEI. This CDR3 is 14 amino acids long. The DNA for the CDR3 is TGTGCCAGCAGGTCAGGACAGGTAGGGAATGAGCAGTTCTTC. Protein product: CASRSGQVGNEQFF.

To note about this clonotype: Given a much more abundant clone one base away, this may be a read error. The conserved phenylalanine or tryptophan is not found at the CDR3 terminus, so this likely reflects a read error. The V call is TRBV7-3, the J call TRBJ2-7; 8 positions agree with TRBD1. J lost 5 bases, V lost 3 bases, and 3 bases had no gene match. The CDR3 consists of 13 residues. The V gene's germline CDR1 is SGHTA and CDR2 FQGTGA. The CDR3 sequence is CASSFGQGNEQYS. The CDR3 DNA sequence: TGTGCCAGCAGCTTTGGACAGGGCAACGAGCAGTACTCC.

J is TRBJ1-6 and V is TRBV15; D is unclear. Trimming removed 1 base at V and 7 bases at J, with 11 bases between. From germline, CDR1 is LNHNV and CDR2 YYDKDF (reference sequence). This CDR3 has 15 amino acids. CDR3 nucleotides: TGTGCCACCAGCAGAGGTGAGGGAAGAAATTCACCCCTCCACTTT. It encodes CATSRGEGRNSPLHF.

J is TRBJ2-7 and V is TRBV7-6; perhaps TRBD2 as D (5 bases). Trimming pared 3 bases from V and 0 bases from J, leaving 9 bases between. CDR1 and CDR2 from the germline V gene are SGHVS and FNYEAQ. This CDR3 contains 14 residues. The CDR3 nucleotides are TGTGCCAGCAGCTTCCGGGATTACTCCTACGAGCAGTACTTC. Its translation: CASSFRDYSYEQYF. The full variable domain, completed using reference TRBV7-6 and TRBJ2-7, is GAGVSQSPRYKVTKRGQDVALRCDPISGHVSLYWYRQALGQGPEFLTYFNYEAQQDKSGLPNDRFSAERPEGSISTLTIQRTEQRDSAMYRCASSFRDYSYEQYFGPGTRLTVT.

CDR3 protein: CASSPYGGGSYEQYF. CDR3 DNA sequence: TGTGCCAGCAGCCCGTATGGTGGAGGCTCCTACGAGCAGTACTTC. The chain has TRBV4-2 and TRBJ2-7, with D possibly TRBD2 on 5 matching bases. Germline V gene sequence: CDR1 LGHNA, CDR2 YNFKEQ. V was pared by 4 bases and J by 0 bases, with 13 bases between. The CDR3 totals 15 residues.

This clonotype was recorded at least ten times. This chain uses TRBV7-2 with TRBJ2-7; maybe TRBD2 (6 bases). CDR3 size: 13 residues. Germline values: CDR1 SGHTA, CDR2 FQGNSA. V was shortened by 4 bases and J by 3 bases, with 10 bases between the two germline ends. The CDR3 here is CASSWRGGYEQYF. CDR3 in DNA: TGTGCCAGCAGCTGGCGGGGTGGCTACGAGCAGTACTTC.

This clonotype was detected a few times. The rearrangement uses TRBV7-9 and TRBJ1-1; maybe TRBD1 (5 bases). Deletions cut 4 bases from V and 8 bases from J, with 23 bases between. The CDR3 is 16 amino acids. CDR1 and CDR2 from the germline V gene are SEHNR and FQNEAQ (reference sequence). The chain's CDR3 is CASSYAAGGPPNEAFF. The CDR3 bases are TGTGCCAGCAGCTACGCCGCCGGGGGTCCTCCTAACGAAGCTTTCTTT.

This clonotype was counted many times. The chain uses TRBV6-5 and TRBJ2-5; no definite D call. Germline V gene data show CDR1 as MNHEY and CDR2 as SVGAGI. The CDR3 extends over 14 amino acids. The V end lost 0 bases, the J end lost 5 bases, and 10 bases lay between the germline ends. The CDR3 protein is CASSYSVVVETQYF. The CDR3 DNA sequence: TGTGCCAGCAGTTACTCCGTCGTTGTGGAGACCCAGTACTTC.

The rearrangement joins TRBV19 to TRBJ1-1; D remains unclear. Trimming removed 1 base at V and 10 bases at J, with 13 bases between. The CDR3 covers 13 residues. Germline V gives CDR1 LNHDA, CDR2 SQIVND (reference sequence). The CDR3: CASSIVDEKVAFF. For the CDR3, the DNA is TGTGCCAGTAGTATAGTCGACGAGAAAGTAGCTTTCTTT.

In this sample, this clonotype turned up a few times. The rearrangement links TRBV11-2 to TRBJ2-1; maybe TRBD1 (5 bases). The CDR3 consists of 14 residues. The V and J ends lost 6 bases and 4 bases respectively, with 13 bases between them. From germline, CDR1 is SGHAT and CDR2 FQNNGV. The CDR3 spells CASSWGSGYNEQFF. CDR3 bases: TGTGCCAGCAGTTGGGGCTCGGGTTACAATGAGCAGTTCTTC.

J is TRBJ1-2 and V is TRBV7-9, with 9 bases aligning to TRBD1. Germline V CDR1 and CDR2: SEHNR, FQNEAQ (reference sequence). V was clipped by 4 bases and J by 1 base; unmatched bases: 1. The CDR3 has 14 amino acids. CDR3 sequence reads: CASSWTGDNYGYTF. CDR3 DNA: TGTGCCAGCAGCTGGACAGGGGATAACTATGGCTACACCTTC.

The rearrangement uses TRBV4-1 and TRBJ2-5, with 7 bases fitting TRBD1. The J segment lost 5 bases and the V segment lost 1 base, leaving 10 bases of the junction unmatched. The CDR3 is 16 amino acids. Germline CDR1 is MGHRA and CDR2 is YSYEKL. The CDR3 reads CASSQGLVTGMETQYF. In DNA, the CDR3 is TGCGCCAGCAGCCAAGGACTTGTGACAGGGATGGAGACCCAGTACTTC.

This clonotype has at least ten counts. V and J are TRBV27 and TRBJ1-1, with D possibly being TRBD1 (6 bases). The germline gives CDR1 MNHEY, CDR2 SMNVEV (reference sequence). The CDR3 covers 18 residues. V lost 6 bases and J lost 4, with 27 bases in between. Here the CDR3 DNA reads TGTGCCAGCAGCCTAAACCCTCTTCGGGTGGGGGCGGCCACTGAAGCTTTCTTT. Its translation: CASSLNPLRVGAATEAFF.

The chain employs TRBV27 and TRBJ2-7, with 8 bases lining up with TRBD2. Germline V gives CDR1 MNHEY, CDR2 SMNVEV (reference sequence). The J segment lost 2 bases and the V segment lost 3 bases, leaving 6 bases of the junction unmatched. The CDR3 totals 15 residues. The CDR3 protein is CASSFRGSGAYEQYF. The DNA for the CDR3 is TGTGCCAGCAGTTTCCGGGGTAGCGGGGCCTACGAGCAGTACTTC.

This clonotype came up many times. This chain connects TRBV6-1 to TRBJ1-1; 9 bases map to TRBD1. In germline, CDR1 is MNHNS, CDR2 SASEGT. The CDR3 is 13 amino acids. V was clipped by 6 bases and J by 8 bases; unmatched bases: 7. DNA for the CDR3: TGTGCCAGCAGCAGACCCGGGACAGGGGAAGCTTTCTTT. Translated, it gives CASSRPGTGEAFF.

As to this clonotype: This sequence may be a read error, since a much larger clone differs from it by one base. The chain joins TRBV7-2 to TRBJ2-5; weak D call: TRBD1 (5 bases). The germline CDR1 and CDR2 sequences are SGHTA and FQGNSA. This CDR3 contains 15 residues. V lost 1 base to trimming and J lost 5 bases, with 14 bases between them. This CDR3 is CASSLEGWVRETQYF. The CDR3 nucleotides read TGTGCCAGCAGCTTAGAGGGGTGGGTCAGGGAGACCCAGTACTTC.

At least ten counts were recorded for this clonotype. The chain carries TRBV28 and TRBJ1-1; D is uncertain. CDR3 length: 14 amino acids. Germline V gene sequence: CDR1 MDHEN, CDR2 SYDVKM. V was trimmed by 3 bases and J by 0 bases, leaving 8 bases between them. CDR3 in DNA: TGTGCCAGCAGTTTTCAGGAAATGAACACTGAAGCTTTCTTT. Protein sequence: CASSFQEMNTEAFF.

The J gene is TRBJ2-4, the V gene TRBV6-9, with a possible D match to TRBD1 (8 bases). The length of the CDR3 is 15 residues. V was clipped by 3 bases and J by 6 bases, with 15 bases between them. CDR1 and CDR2 (germline): MNHGY, SVAAGI. The CDR3 nucleotides read TGTGCCAGCAGTTACCAAAACAGGGGGGGAAACATTCAGTACTTC. Residues: CASSYQNRGGNIQYF.

V and J are TRBV3-1 and TRBJ2-5; 12 nucleotides line up with TRBD2. The V gene end was trimmed by 3 bases and the J gene end by 8 bases; junction bases not matched to a gene: 13. This CDR3 comprises 17 residues. Germline lookup yields CDR1 LGHDT and CDR2 YNNKEL (reference sequence). The CDR3 coding sequence is TGTGCCAGCAGCCATAATCCTGGGGGACTAGCGGGTCTAACCCAGTACTTC. It encodes CASSHNPGGLAGLTQYF.